The T cell receptor (beta chain) described here comes from a study of cytomegalovirus exposure and HLA in healthy donors. Across the whole study: An analysis done earlier identified about 120 million unique TCR beta sequences from about 179 million T cells. Study-level points and caveats: Confirmation was obtained in vitro that a few CMV-associated chains are specific for CMV antigens. Reportedly, cytomegalovirus status was diagnosed with high sensitivity and specificity.

Trimming cost V 5 bases and J 6 bases, with 20 bases left between them. CDR3 length: 15 amino acids. Germline assignment: CDR1 SGHTA and CDR2 FQGNSA. The PCR used 60 Vbeta and 13 Jbeta primers. Here immunoSEQ multiplex PCR was the method, and the copy in TCRdb shows in-frame clones only, minus some. The sample records about 100,000 clones, around 80% being singletons. Regarding donors, all were healthy bone marrow donors. A word on this clone: Its antigen is undetermined.

The source is a woman aged 60 to 75 in good health and CMV-seronegative. The specimen sequenced was PBMCs. The J gene is TRBJ2-7, the V gene TRBV7-2, with D maybe TRBD1 (5 bases). DNA for the CDR3: TGTGCCAGCAGCCTCCGGTCGGCAGGGAACCCCGAGCAGTACTTC. This encodes CASSLRSAGNPEQYF.